A single TCR beta chain is shown here with its context. Its matching antigen is unknown. The sample is drawn from a study of blood T cells in healthy people across ages. Points from the study as a whole: Samples with more naive T cells showed higher observed beta diversity. Diversity of TCR beta per million T cells declined in a roughly linear way with age.

Germline V gives CDR1 LGHDT, CDR2 YNNKEL (reference sequence). V lost 1 base and J lost 15, with 13 bases in between. This CDR3 is 12 amino acids long. Primed by a sample-barcoded 5' primer and a J-beta primer mix, a second PCR proceeded for about 6 to 12 cycles. Each sample provided no less than 2.5 million CDR3-containing paired-end reads. TCRdb ran MiXCR on the 5' RACE reads and lists one entry per CDR3 protein. The sample carries hundreds of thousands of distinct CDR3 sequences, 46% recorded once. V usage is TRBV3-1 and J usage is TRBJ1-5; D possibly corresponds to TRBD1 (5 bases). The source is a man at least 80 years old in good health. The sequencing sample was made of blood. In DNA, the CDR3 is TGTGCCAGCAGCCAAGTCGGGGGGTATCGGCATTTT. Its protein is CASSQVGGYRHF. The full variable domain, its missing parts supplied by reference TRBV3-1 and TRBJ1-5, is DTAVSQTPKYLVTQMGNDKSIKCEQNLGHDTMYWYKQDSKKFLKIMFSYNNKELIINETVPNRFSPKSPDKAHLNLHINSLELGDSAVYFCASSQVGGYRHFGDGTRLSIL.